This T cell receptor (beta chain) was sequenced during a study of T cell repertoires in cytomegalovirus infection. The overall study: Public TCR beta signatures marked donors with CMV infection and the matching HLA.

About this clonotype itself: Its antigen is not identified. This may arise from a read error, as a much more abundant clone is one base away.

Trimming left V 5 bases short and J 1 base short, with 8 bases between. Germline V gene sequence: CDR1 SGHVS, CDR2 FQNEAQ. The length of the CDR3 is 13 residues. Overall study findings and caveats: The ex vivo response was dominated by HLA-C-restricted CMV-specific TCR beta clonotypes.

TCRdb reprocessed the reads via MiXCR and lists one record per CDR3 protein. Among under 850,000 distinct CDR3 sequences listed, less than 40% were seen once. This sequence was found in a human donor in good health (CMV status not recorded). Some clones in this sample may be carry-over from other donors' samples. The chain recombines TRBV7-8 with TRBJ1-1; D perhaps matches TRBD1 (5 bases). Sequencing used PBMCs. The CDR3 here is CASSQQANTEAFF. The CDR3, as DNA: TGTGCCAGCAGCCAACAGGCGAACACTGAAGCTTTCTTT.